This TCR beta chain emerged from a study of T-cell memory formation after mild COVID-19. TCRdb re-derived calls from the 5' RACE reads in MiXCR, one entry per CDR3 protein. This table has 310,000 or so distinct CDR3 sequences, less than 20% appearing once. The TCR originated in a man aged 18-30 years who had mild COVID-19 (a few samples of this study predate the infection). Cell type and time point are not known. Sequencing was done on a sample of PBMCs or a T cell subset sorted from them (not recorded which).

The CDR3 here is CASSPRAGGIDTQYF. The CDR3 region has the DNA TGTGCCAGCAGCCCACGAGCGGGGGGGATAGATACGCAGTATTTT. The V call is TRBV12-3 or TRBV12-4, the J call TRBJ2-3, with 10 bases matching TRBD2. Germline trimming cut 6 bases from V and 5 bases from J; bases unmatched to any gene: 8. This CDR3 has 15 amino acids.